The entry that follows covers one T cell receptor (beta chain) sequence. The sample originates from a study of neoadjuvant anti-PD-1 for oral cavity cancer. The table came from immunoSEQ multiplex PCR; TCRdb's copy has only in-frame clones and leaves some out. The data hold roughly 16,000 clones, with about 66% observed a single time. The CDR3 loop spans 16 amino acids. V gene TRBV12-2 combines with J gene TRBJ2-1. TRBV12-2 has pseudogene status. This TCR derives from a person aged 35 to 85 with oral cavity squamous cell carcinoma. Sequences were derived from PBMCs, sampled before nivolumab (anti-PD-1) treatment. The CDR3 spells CASRFNVELDYNEQFF. In nucleotides, the CDR3 is TGTGCAAGTCGCTTTAATGTCGAGCTGGATTACAATGAGCAGTTCTTC.